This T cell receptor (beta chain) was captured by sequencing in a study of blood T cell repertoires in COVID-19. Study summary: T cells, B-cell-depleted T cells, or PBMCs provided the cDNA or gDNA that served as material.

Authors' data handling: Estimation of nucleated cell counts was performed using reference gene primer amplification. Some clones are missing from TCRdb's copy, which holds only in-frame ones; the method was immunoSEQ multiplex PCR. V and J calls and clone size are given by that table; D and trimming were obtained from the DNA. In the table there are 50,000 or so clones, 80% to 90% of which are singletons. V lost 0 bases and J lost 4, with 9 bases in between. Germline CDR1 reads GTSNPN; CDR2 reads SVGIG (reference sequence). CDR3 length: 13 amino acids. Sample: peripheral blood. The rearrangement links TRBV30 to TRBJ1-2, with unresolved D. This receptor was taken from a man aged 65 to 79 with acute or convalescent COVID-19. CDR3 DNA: TGTGCCTGGAGTGTCGGCAGCGCCTATGGCTACACCTTC. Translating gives CAWSVGSAYGYTF.